Listed here are 4 T cell receptor beta chains from one sample, sequenced in a study of T cells in narcolepsy. Repertoires were generated with immunoSEQ multiplex PCR, while TCRdb's copy carries only in-frame clones and drops some. The sample holds roughly 18,000 clones, 80% to 90% seen once. The specimen was memory (CD45RA-) CD4+ T cells from blood. Receptor source: a human donor in good health.

The chain is built from TRBV9 and TRBJ2-3; either TRBD1 or TRBD2 may supply D (6 bases each). V lost 7 bases, J lost 6 bases, and 9 bases lay in between. The germline V gene has CDR1 SGDLS and CDR2 YYNGEE. This CDR3 has 11 residues. The CDR3 DNA is TGTGCCAGCGGGGGGCCCGATACGCAGTATTTT. Translation: CASGGPDTQYF.

CDR3 sequence (DNA): TGTGCCAGCAGTGAACGGCCAGGGGGCAACACTGAAGCTTTCTTT. Translating it yields CASSERPGGNTEAFF. The V and J genes are TRBV2 and TRBJ1-1; 8 bases are shared with TRBD1. The V gene end was trimmed by 2 bases and the J gene end by 2 bases; junction bases not matched to a gene: 4. Looked up from germline, CDR1 is SNHLY and CDR2 is FYNNEI. This CDR3 has 15 residues.

J is TRBJ1-2 and V is TRBV7-9; D remains ambiguous. The CDR3 sequence is 13 residues long. Germline CDR1 reads SEHNR; CDR2 reads FQNEAQ (reference sequence). Trimming left V 2 bases short and J 6 bases short, with 10 bases between. CDR3 region: CASSLPGLNGYTF. CDR3 bases: TGTGCCAGCAGCTTACCCGGCTTAAATGGCTACACCTTC.

This clone showed up just a few times. This chain connects TRBV6-1 to TRBJ1-2, with TRBD1 identical over 8 bases. The CDR3 length is 13 residues. Per the germline V gene, CDR1 is MNHNS and CDR2 is SASEGT. The junction had 9 bases not matched to a gene; V was cut back by 11 bases and J by 4 bases. The CDR3 reads CACRTGSSYGYTF. The CDR3 DNA follows: TGTGCCTGCCGGACAGGGAGTTCCTATGGCTACACCTTC.